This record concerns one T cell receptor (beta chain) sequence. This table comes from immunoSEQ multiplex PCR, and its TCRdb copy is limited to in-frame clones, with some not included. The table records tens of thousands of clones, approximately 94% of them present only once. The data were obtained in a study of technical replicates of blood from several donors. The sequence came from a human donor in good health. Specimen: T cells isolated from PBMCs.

CDR3 protein: CASSHRLRNTEAFF. DNA for the CDR3: TGTGCCAGCAGCCACCGGTTGCGGAACACTGAAGCTTTCTTT. The chain is built from TRBV11-3 and TRBJ1-1; D is unresolved. Germline CDR1 reads SGHNT; CDR2 reads YENEEA. Between the trimmed V and J ends, which lost 5 bases and 1 base, there was a span of 11 bases. The CDR3 is made up of 14 amino acids.